A single T cell receptor beta chain is shown here with its context. Libraries were prepared by immunoSEQ multiplex PCR; TCRdb keeps only in-frame clonotypes and omits some of them. The sample contains over 75,000 clones, about nine tenths of which appear only once. These data are taken from a study of PD-1 blockade in classical Hodgkin lymphoma. The time point was: cycle 4 day 1 (C4D1), after about 6 weeks of nivolumab. All patients experienced relapse after autologous stem cell transplantation, and brentuximab vedotin exposure was variable. Germline V gene data show CDR1 as SGHTA and CDR2 as FQGTGA. The ends were cut back, 1 base at V and 5 bases at J, with 8 bases in the middle. CDR3 length: 13 amino acids.

The chain carries TRBV7-3 and TRBJ2-5; D might be TRBD2 (5 bases). The clonotype was recovered from a human donor with classical Hodgkin lymphoma. The sequenced sample was peripheral blood mononuclear cells (PBMCs), obtained before the fourth cycle of nivolumab. Here the CDR3 DNA reads TGTGCCAGCAGCTTAAGTCCGGGGGAGACCCAGTACTTC. As protein: CASSLSPGETQYF.